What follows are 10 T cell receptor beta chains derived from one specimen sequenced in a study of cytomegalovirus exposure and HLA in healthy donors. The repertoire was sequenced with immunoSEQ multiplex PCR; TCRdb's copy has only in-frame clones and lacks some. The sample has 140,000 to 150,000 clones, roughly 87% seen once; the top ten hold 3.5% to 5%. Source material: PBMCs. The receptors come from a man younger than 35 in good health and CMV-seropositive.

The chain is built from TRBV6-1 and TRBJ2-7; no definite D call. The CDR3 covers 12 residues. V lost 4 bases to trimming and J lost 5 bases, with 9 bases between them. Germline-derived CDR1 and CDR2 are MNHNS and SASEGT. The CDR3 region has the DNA TGTGCCAGCAGTGTATTGGGCCACGAGCAGTACTTC. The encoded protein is CASSVLGHEQYF.

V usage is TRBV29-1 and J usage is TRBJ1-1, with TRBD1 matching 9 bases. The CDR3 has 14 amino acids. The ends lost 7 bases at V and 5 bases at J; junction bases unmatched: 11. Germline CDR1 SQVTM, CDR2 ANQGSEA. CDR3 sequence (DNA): TGCAGCGGCCGGGACAGGGAGGCTGGGACTGAAGCTTTCTTT. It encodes CSGRDREAGTEAFF.

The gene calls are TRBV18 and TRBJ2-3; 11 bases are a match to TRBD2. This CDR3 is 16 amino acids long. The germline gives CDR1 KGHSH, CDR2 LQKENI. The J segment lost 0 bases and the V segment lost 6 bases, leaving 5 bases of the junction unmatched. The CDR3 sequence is CASSRRLAGSTDTQYF. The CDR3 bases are TGTGCCAGCTCGCGCCGACTAGCGGGGAGCACAGATACGCAGTATTTT.

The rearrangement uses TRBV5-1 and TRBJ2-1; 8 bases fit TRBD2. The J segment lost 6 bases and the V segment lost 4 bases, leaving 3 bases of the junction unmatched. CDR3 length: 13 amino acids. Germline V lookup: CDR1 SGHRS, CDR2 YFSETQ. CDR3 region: CASSETSANEQFF. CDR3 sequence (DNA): TGCGCCAGCAGCGAGACTAGCGCCAATGAGCAGTTCTTC. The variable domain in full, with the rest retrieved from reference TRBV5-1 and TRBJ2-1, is KAGVTQTPRYLIKTRGQQVTLSCSPISGHRSVSWYQQTPGQGLQFLFEYFSETQRNKGNFPGRFSGRQFSNSRSEMNVSTLELGDSALYLCASSETSANEQFFGPGTRLTVL.

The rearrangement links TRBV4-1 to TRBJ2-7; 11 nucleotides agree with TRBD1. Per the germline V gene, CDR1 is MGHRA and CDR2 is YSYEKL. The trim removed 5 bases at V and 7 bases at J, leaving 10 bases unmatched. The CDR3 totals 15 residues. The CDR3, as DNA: TGCGCCAGCAGCTCTGTAGGGACAGGGGGGCAAGAGCAGTACTTC. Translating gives CASSSVGTGGQEQYF.

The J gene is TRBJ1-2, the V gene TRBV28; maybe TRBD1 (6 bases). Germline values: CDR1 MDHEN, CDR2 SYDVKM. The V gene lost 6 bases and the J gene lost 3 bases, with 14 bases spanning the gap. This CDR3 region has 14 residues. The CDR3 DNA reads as TGTGCCAGCAGCGTCGGACAGTCCTACTATGGCTACACCTTC. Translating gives CASSVGQSYYGYTF.

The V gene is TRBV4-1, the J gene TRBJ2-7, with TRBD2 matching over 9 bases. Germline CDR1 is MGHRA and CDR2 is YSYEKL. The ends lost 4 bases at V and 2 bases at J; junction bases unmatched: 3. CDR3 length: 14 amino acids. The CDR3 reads CASSPSSGAYEQYF. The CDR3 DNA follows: TGCGCCAGCAGCCCGTCTAGCGGGGCCTACGAGCAGTACTTC.

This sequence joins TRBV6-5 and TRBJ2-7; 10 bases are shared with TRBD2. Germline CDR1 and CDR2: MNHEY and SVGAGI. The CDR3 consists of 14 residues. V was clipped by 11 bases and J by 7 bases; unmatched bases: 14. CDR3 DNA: TGTGCCGCCTCAGGAGAACTAGCGGGAAGGGAGCAGTACTTC. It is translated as CAASGELAGREQYF.

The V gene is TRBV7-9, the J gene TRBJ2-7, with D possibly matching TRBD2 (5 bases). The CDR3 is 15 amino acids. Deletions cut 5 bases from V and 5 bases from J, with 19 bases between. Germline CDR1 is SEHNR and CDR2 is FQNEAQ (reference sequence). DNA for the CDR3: TGTGCCAGCAGCCCAGCCGGGGAGTCAAGGAACGAGCAGTACTTC. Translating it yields CASSPAGESRNEQYF.

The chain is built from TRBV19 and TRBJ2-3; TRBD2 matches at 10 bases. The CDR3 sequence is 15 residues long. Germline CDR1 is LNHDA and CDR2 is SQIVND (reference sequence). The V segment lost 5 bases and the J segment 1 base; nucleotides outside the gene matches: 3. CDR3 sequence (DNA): TGTGCCAGTAGTCTTCTAGCGGGAGGCACAGATACGCAGTATTTT. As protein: CASSLLAGGTDTQYF.